This TCR beta chain was found in a study of T-cell memory formation after mild COVID-19. About the study: TCR clustering was largely donor specific.

Study-wide results and caveats: CD4/CD8 balance held among clones contracting day 15 to 85, and later expanders leaned CD4+. Pre-infection memory carried some responding clones, suggesting that cross-reactive memory joined.

TCRdb analysed the 5' RACE reads with MiXCR anew, one entry per CDR3 protein. This table holds around 390,000 distinct CDR3 sequences, 15% to 20% found once. With respect to this clonotype: What it recognizes is unknown.

The CDR3 covers 17 residues. CDR1 is LGHDT and CDR2 is YNNKEL in the germline V gene (reference sequence). The V end lost 0 bases, the J end lost 6 bases, and 20 bases lay between the germline ends. This receptor was taken from a man aged 18-30 years who had mild COVID-19 (a few samples of this study predate the infection). Cell type and time point are not known. Material for sequencing was PBMCs or a T cell subset sorted from them (not recorded which). The gene calls are TRBV3-1 and TRBJ2-5; D is possibly TRBD1 or TRBD2 (7 bases each). Here the CDR3 reads CASSQDWRQGGGKTQYF. The CDR3 nucleotides are TGTGCCAGCAGCCAAGATTGGCGACAGGGAGGGGGCAAGACCCAGTACTTC.